These 14 T cell receptor beta chains came from one sample sequenced in a study of blood T cell repertoires in COVID-19. Sequencing used immunoSEQ multiplex PCR; TCRdb keeps in-frame clones, though not all of them. The sample consists of some 320,000 clones, 85% of them appearing once. The sample taken for sequencing was PBMCs or T cells enriched from blood (not recorded which). The source is a woman aged 30 to 39 who had been exposed to COVID-19.

This clone appeared a few times. CDR3 DNA sequence: TGTGCCATCAGTGAGAAGGGGATAAGTGCAACTAATGAAAAACTGTTTTTT. Translating it yields CAISEKGISATNEKLFF. The V and J genes are TRBV10-3 and TRBJ1-4; D might be TRBD1 (5 bases). CDR1 and CDR2 (germline): ENHRY, SYGVKD. CDR3 size: 17 residues. V shed 2 bases and J shed 0 bases, with 13 bases lying between them.

The genes are TRBV30 and TRBJ1-4; possibly TRBD1 for D (5 bases). The germline CDR1 and CDR2 sequences are GTSNPN and SVGIG (reference sequence). There are 14 residues in the CDR3. V dropped 2 bases and J dropped 8 bases, with 15 bases sitting between them. CDR3 sequence (DNA): TGTGCCTGGAGTTGGGGGGTTGGTAGGGAAAAACTGTTTTTT. Translation gives CAWSWGVGREKLFF.

The chain links TRBV5-1 to TRBJ2-2; TRBD2 is a possible D gene (6 bases). Germline V gives CDR1 SGHRS, CDR2 YFSETQ. Trimming took 4 bases from V and 5 from J, leaving 21 bases between them. The CDR3 sequence is 17 residues long. DNA of the CDR3: TGCGCCAGCAGCATGGGAGGAGGGCTCCCTGCGACCGGGGAGCTGTTTTTT. Translation: CASSMGGGLPATGELFF.

In this sample, this clone turned up once. The genes are TRBV24-1 and TRBJ2-3, with 10 bases fitting TRBD2. The J segment lost 2 bases and the V segment lost 3 bases, leaving 7 bases of the junction unmatched. This CDR3 comprises 17 residues. The germline gives CDR1 KGHDR, CDR2 SFDVKD. The CDR3 DNA sequence: TGTGCCACCAGTGATCCTTCTAGCGGGGGCTTCACAGATACGCAGTATTTT. Translation: CATSDPSSGGFTDTQYF.

In regard to this clone: This CDR3 is also generated by other DNA sequences in the sample. The genes are TRBV4-3 and TRBJ1-2; 8 bases fit TRBD1. This CDR3 has 14 amino acids. Germline V gene data show CDR1 as LGHNA and CDR2 as YSLEER. Losses at the gene ends were 4 bases for V and 2 bases for J; bases not matched to a gene: 3. The CDR3 DNA sequence: TGCGCCAGCAGCCCCGACAGGGGAAACTATGGCTACACCTTC. Translated: CASSPDRGNYGYTF.

The chain is built from TRBV19 and TRBJ2-4, with a possible D match to TRBD2 (6 bases). This CDR3 contains 14 residues. Deletions cut 5 bases from V and 6 bases from J, with 14 bases between. Germline loops: CDR1 LNHDA, CDR2 SQIVND (reference sequence). The CDR3 loop is CASSLRTIGNIQYF. The CDR3 nucleotides read TGTGCCAGTAGTCTCCGGACTATAGGAAACATTCAGTACTTC. Based on the CDR3 plus reference TRBV19 and TRBJ2-4, the full variable domain is DGGITQSPKYLFRKEGQNVTLSCEQNLNHDAMYWYRQDPGQGLRLIYYSQIVNDFQKGDIAEGYSVSREKKESFPLTVTSAQKNPTAFYLCASSLRTIGNIQYFGAGTRLSVL.

The chain joins TRBV5-1 to TRBJ1-2, with D hard to call. Germline V gene sequence: CDR1 SGHRS, CDR2 YFSETQ. This CDR3 spans 15 amino acids. V lost 1 base to trimming and J lost 0 bases, with 10 bases between them. The DNA for the CDR3 is TGCGCCAGCAGCTTGTTTGAGGGTTCTAACTATGGCTACACCTTC. Its protein is CASSLFEGSNYGYTF.

The chain recombines TRBV9 with TRBJ1-5; the match to TRBD1 covers 10 bases. The length of the CDR3 is 14 residues. After removal of 0 bases from V and 6 bases from J, the junction contained 0 bases not matched to a gene. CDR1 is SGDLS and CDR2 is YYNGEE in the germline V gene. CDR3 region: CASSVGTGGQPQHF. The CDR3 nucleotides are TGTGCCAGCAGCGTAGGGACAGGGGGTCAGCCCCAGCATTTT.

This sequence joins TRBV24-1 and TRBJ2-2, with D maybe TRBD1 (5 bases). CDR1 and CDR2 (germline): KGHDR, SFDVKD. This CDR3 spans 14 amino acids. Trimming removed 7 bases from V and 2 bases from J, with 10 bases in between. This chain's CDR3 is CATRDTTNTGELFF. The DNA of the CDR3 is TGTGCCACCAGGGACACGACTAACACCGGGGAGCTGTTTTTT.

This clone was detected once. Distinct nucleotide sequences in the sample also encode this CDR3. The CDR3 DNA reads as TGTGCCAGCAGTTACTCGTGGGGACAGTTGAACACTGAAGCTTTCTTT. Translation: CASSYSWGQLNTEAFF. This chain connects TRBV6-5 to TRBJ1-1, with TRBD1 identical over 7 bases. J lost 0 bases, V lost 0 bases, and 4 bases had no gene match. Germline loops: CDR1 MNHEY, CDR2 SVGAGI. The CDR3 extends over 16 amino acids.

The chain has TRBV12-3 or TRBV12-4 and TRBJ1-2, with a tentative D call TRBD1 (6 bases). V was clipped by 6 bases and J by 4 bases, with 12 bases between them. CDR3 length: 13 residues. CDR3 amino acids: CASSPRGPYGYTF. CDR3 DNA: TGTGCCAGCAGCCCCAGGGGTCCCTATGGCTACACCTTC.

V and J are TRBV3-1 (or the pseudogene TRBV3-2) and TRBJ2-1; D ambiguous. Germline lookup yields CDR1 LGHDT and CDR2 YNNKEL (reference sequence). Deletions cut 6 bases from V and 4 bases from J, with 10 bases between. The CDR3 extends over 13 amino acids. The CDR3 protein is CASSPDNYNEQFF. The CDR3 coding sequence is TGTGCCAGCAGTCCTGACAATTACAATGAGCAGTTCTTC.

This clone was recorded once. The rearrangement joins TRBV4-1 to TRBJ2-2, with 7 nucleotides matching TRBD1. The length of the CDR3 is 16 residues. CDR1 is MGHRA and CDR2 is YSYEKL in the germline V gene. Losses at the gene ends were 3 bases for V and 4 bases for J; bases not matched to a gene: 8. CDR3 protein: CASSQYGTESTGELFF. The CDR3 DNA follows: TGCGCCAGCAGCCAGTACGGGACAGAGAGCACCGGGGAGCTGTTTTTT.

Only a few counts were recorded for this clone. The rearrangement uses TRBV6-5 and TRBJ2-2, with D possibly being TRBD1 (6 bases). This CDR3 has 16 residues. Trimming took 3 bases from V and 1 from J, leaving 12 bases between them. Germline V lookup: CDR1 MNHEY, CDR2 SVGAGI. CDR3 in DNA: TGTGCCAGCAGTTATTCTGTACAGGGGAACACCGGGGAGCTGTTTTTT. This gives the protein CASSYSVQGNTGELFF.